This T cell receptor (beta chain) derives from a study of post-analysis software for immune sequencing data. General study results and limits: Patients showed TRBV5-6, TRBV5-1 and TRBV20-1 among several TRBV segments more frequent than in controls.

This clonotype was found once. Its antigen is as yet unknown. This CDR3 comprises 14 residues. CDR1 is MDHEN, CDR2 SYDVKM, per germline. cDNA libraries of TCR beta carried unique molecular identifiers. Out of 1 to 10 million T cells, 450,000 to 600,000 cDNA molecules were generated. In TCRdb, the PCR reads were re-called with MiXCR into one record per CDR3 protein. The table shows about 460,000 distinct CDR3 sequences, with 40% to 55% occurring only once. V and J are TRBV28 and TRBJ2-1; D gene uncertain. The closer fit of TRBJ2-7 to the DNA end suggests the J call may be wrong. The source is a girl under 18 with multiple sclerosis. Sequenced: blood. In DNA form, the CDR3 reads TGTGCCAGCAGTTTAATAGACTCTTACAATGAGCAGTACTTC. This encodes CASSLIDSYNEQYF.